The sequence of this TCR beta chain was determined in a study of OX40 agonist ivuxolimab in advanced cancers. The overall study: There were three patients with partial responses, one having hepatocellular carcinoma and two cutaneous melanoma. Findings and limits, study-wide: CD4+ and CD8+ blood T cells expanded clonally by week 6 at 0.1 to 3.0 mg/kg.

Trimming removed 4 bases from V and 1 base from J, with 17 bases in between. This CDR3 comprises 16 residues. The germline V gene has CDR1 LNHDA and CDR2 SQIVND (reference sequence). No patient had autoimmune disease or received systemic immunosuppression. Sequenced by immunoSEQ multiplex PCR; TCRdb stores in-frame clones only, minus some. Here the sample spans more than 10,000 clones, approximately 80% being singletons. Concerning this clone: Its antigen is as yet unknown.

Sequenced material: CD4+ or CD8+ T cells sorted from blood, taken in a trial of the OX40 agonist ivuxolimab. The chain joins TRBV19 to TRBJ2-7, with D perhaps matching TRBD1 (5 bases). The source is an adult with an advanced solid tumor such as melanoma, head and neck, liver or kidney cancer. The DNA for the CDR3 is TGTGCCAGTAGTACCCCCAGAGGACATGATTCCTACGAGCAGTACTTC. Translated, it gives CASSTPRGHDSYEQYF.